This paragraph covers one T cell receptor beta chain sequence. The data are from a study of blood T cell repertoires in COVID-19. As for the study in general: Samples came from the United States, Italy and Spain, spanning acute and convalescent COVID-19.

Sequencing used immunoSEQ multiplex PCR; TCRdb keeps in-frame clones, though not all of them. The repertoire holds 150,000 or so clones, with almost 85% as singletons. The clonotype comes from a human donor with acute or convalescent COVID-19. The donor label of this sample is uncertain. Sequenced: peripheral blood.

For the CDR3, the DNA is TGCGCCAGCAGCTTGGCGCAGGGGGCGGGAGAAGCTTTCTTT. This sequence encodes CASSLAQGAGEAFF. V and J are TRBV5-1 and TRBJ1-1; 8 bases map to TRBD1. V dropped 0 bases and J dropped 8; count of bases not matched to a gene: 6. The length of the CDR3 is 14 residues. Per the germline V gene, CDR1 is SGHRS and CDR2 is YFSETQ.